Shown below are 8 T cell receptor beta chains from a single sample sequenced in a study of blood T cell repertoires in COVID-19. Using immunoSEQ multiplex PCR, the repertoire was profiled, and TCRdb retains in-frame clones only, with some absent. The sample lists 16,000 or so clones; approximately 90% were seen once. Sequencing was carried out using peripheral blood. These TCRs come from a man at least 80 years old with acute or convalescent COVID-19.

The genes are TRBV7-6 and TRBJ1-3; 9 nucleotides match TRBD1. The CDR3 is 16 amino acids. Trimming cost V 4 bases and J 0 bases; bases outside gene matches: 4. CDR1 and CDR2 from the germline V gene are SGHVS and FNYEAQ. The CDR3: CASSSGTGSSGNTIYF. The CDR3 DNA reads TGTGCCAGCAGCTCCGGGACAGGGAGCTCTGGAAACACCATATATTTT.

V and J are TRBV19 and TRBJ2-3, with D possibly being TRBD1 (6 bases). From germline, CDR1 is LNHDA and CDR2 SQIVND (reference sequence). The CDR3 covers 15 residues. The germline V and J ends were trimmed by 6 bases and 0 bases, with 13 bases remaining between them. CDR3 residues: CASRKDRLSTDTQYF. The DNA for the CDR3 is TGTGCCAGTAGAAAAGACAGGCTAAGCACAGATACGCAGTATTTT.

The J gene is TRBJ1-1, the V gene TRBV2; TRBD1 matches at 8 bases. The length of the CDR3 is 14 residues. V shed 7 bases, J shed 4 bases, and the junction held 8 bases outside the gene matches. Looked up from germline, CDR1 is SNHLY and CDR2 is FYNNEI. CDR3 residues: CASTEQGGVTEAFF. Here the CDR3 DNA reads TGTGCCAGCACCGAACAGGGGGGAGTCACTGAAGCTTTCTTT.

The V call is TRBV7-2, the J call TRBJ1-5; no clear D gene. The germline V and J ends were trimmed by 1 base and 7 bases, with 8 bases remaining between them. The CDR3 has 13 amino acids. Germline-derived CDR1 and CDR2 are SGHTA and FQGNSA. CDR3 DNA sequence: TGTGCCAGCAGCTTAGAGCGAGGACAGCCCCAGCATTTT. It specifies CASSLERGQPQHF.

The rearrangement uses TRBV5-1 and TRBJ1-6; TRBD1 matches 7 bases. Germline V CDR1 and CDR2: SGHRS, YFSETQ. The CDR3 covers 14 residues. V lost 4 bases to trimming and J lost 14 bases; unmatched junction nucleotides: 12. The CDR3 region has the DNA TGCGCCAGCAGCCTGACAGGGACGATAGGAACCCTCCACTTT. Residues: CASSLTGTIGTLHF. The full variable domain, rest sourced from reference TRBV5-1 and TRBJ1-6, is KAGVTQTPRYLIKTRGQQVTLSCSPISGHRSVSWYQQTPGQGLQFLFEYFSETQRNKGNFPGRFSGRQFSNSRSEMNVSTLELGDSALYLCASSLTGTIGTLHFGNGTRLTVT.

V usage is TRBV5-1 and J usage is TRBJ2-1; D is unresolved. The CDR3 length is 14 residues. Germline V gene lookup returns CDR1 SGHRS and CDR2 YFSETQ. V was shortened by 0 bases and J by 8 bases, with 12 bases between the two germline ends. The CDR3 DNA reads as TGCGCCAGCAGCTTGGGGGCAGGAAACCATGAGCAGTTCTTC. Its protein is CASSLGAGNHEQFF.

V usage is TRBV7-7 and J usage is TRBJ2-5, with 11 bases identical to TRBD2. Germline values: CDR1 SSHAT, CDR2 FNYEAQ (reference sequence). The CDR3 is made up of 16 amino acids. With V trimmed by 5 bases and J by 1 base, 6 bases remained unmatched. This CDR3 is CASSQGTSGPQETQYF. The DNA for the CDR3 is TGTGCCAGCAGCCAAGGGACTAGCGGACCCCAAGAGACCCAGTACTTC.

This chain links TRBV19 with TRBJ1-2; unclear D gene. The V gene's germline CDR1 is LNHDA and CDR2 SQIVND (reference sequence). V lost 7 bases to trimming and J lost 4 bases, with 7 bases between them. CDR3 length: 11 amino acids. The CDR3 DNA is TGTGCCAGTACCCCAGGCTATGGCTACACCTTC. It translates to CASTPGYGYTF.